Listed below are T cell receptor beta chains from one sample, sequenced in a study of T-cell memory formation after mild COVID-19. TCRdb ran MiXCR on the 5' RACE reads and lists one entry per CDR3 protein. The sample includes about 620,000 distinct CDR3 sequences, about a sixth of them seen just once. The sample taken for sequencing was PBMCs or a T cell subset sorted from them (not recorded which). The receptors stem from an adult woman who had mild COVID-19 (a few samples of this study predate the infection). Cell type and time point are not known. CDR3s include the opening cysteine and the closing phenylalanine or tryptophan. Each record gives: D gene, J gene, clone size, V gene, CDR3 length, CDR3 DNA, CDR3 protein. A D gene is named only where the DNA matches it firmly. Expanded clones get a size class; other rows say once, few or many, or leave the size out.

NA	TRBJ1-1	few	TRBV29-1	12	TGCAGCGCCCTACCGGGAGACACTGAAGCTTTCTTT	CSALPGDTEAFF
NA	TRBJ2-3	NA	TRBV5-5	15	TGTGCCAGCAGCGGCCCCCGACTTGCTTCTGGTACGCAGTATTTT	CASSGPRLASGTQYF
NA	TRBJ1-2	NA	TRBV5-1	18	TGCGCCAGCAGCTTGAGTACCGGGGGCAGAAGTACCCTTTATGGCTACACCTTC	CASSLSTGGRSTLYGYTF
TRBD2	TRBJ2-1	many	TRBV9	18	TGTGCCAGCAGCGTAGCGGTAGCGGGAGGATATGGGAACAATGAGCAGTTCTTC	CASSVAVAGGYGNNEQFF
TRBD1	TRBJ2-2	few	TRBV5-4	15	TGTGCCAGCAGCTTCGGGACAGGAAACACCGGGGAGCTGTTTTTT	CASSFGTGNTGELFF
NA	TRBJ2-7	few	TRBV4-2	18	TGTGCCAGCAGCCAAGAAGGTCCCCCACATAGAGGTAGCTACGAGCAGTACTTC	CASSQEGPPHRGSYEQYF
NA	TRBJ1-2	NA	TRBV25-1	15	TGTGCCAGCAGTGAAAATTGGGGGGACCCGTATGGCTACACCTTC	CASSENWGDPYGYTF
NA	TRBJ2-5	few	TRBV9	13	TGTGCCAGCAGCGTACTTAGCGACGAGACCCAGTACTTC	CASSVLSDETQYF
NA	TRBJ1-1	few	TRBV20-1	14	TGCAGTGCTAGAGATTCCCAGGGGAACACTGAAGCTTTCTTT	CSARDSQGNTEAFF
TRBD1	TRBJ2-3	few	TRBV5-1	18	TGCGCCAGCAGCCCGGACAGGGGGCCGAGACTAGGCACAGATACGCAGTATTTT	CASSPDRGPRLGTDTQYF
NA	TRBJ2-3	NA	TRBV9	15	TGTGCCAGCAGCTTATCGGGGGTGCCCGGGGATACGCAGTATTTT	CASSLSGVPGDTQYF
NA	TRBJ1-1	few	TRBV7-9	15	TGTGCCAGCAGCTCCTCGACAGATTTCTTCACTGAAGCTTTCTTT	CASSSSTDFFTEAFF
NA	TRBJ2-3	once	TRBV14	12	TGTGCCAGCAGCCAAGTTGCTCGGTCCCAGTATTTT	CASSQVARSQYF
NA	TRBJ2-3	NA	TRBV7-6	14	TGTGCCAGCAGCTTAGCTCTTTACACAGATACGCAGTATTTT	CASSLALYTDTQYF
NA	TRBJ2-7	NA	TRBV6-2/TRBV6-3	10	TGTGCCACCCTCCGCGACGAGCAGTACTTC	CATLRDEQYF
NA	TRBJ2-5	few	TRBV18	15	TGTGCCAGCTCACCACGGGCAGGGGTGCAAGAGACCCAGTACTTC	CASSPRAGVQETQYF
TRBD2	TRBJ2-1	few	TRBV18	15	TGTGCCAGCTCACCACCGGGACTAGCTCCCCATGAGCAGTTCTTC	CASSPPGLAPHEQFF
NA	TRBJ2-1	NA	TRBV12-3/TRBV12-4	16	TGTGCCAGCACCCAAGGCGGGACTTACCTCTACAATGAGCAGTTCTTC	CASTQGGTYLYNEQFF
NA	TRBJ2-5	NA	TRBV24-1	15	TGTGCCACCAGTGATTTAGTAGCGGATCAAGAGACTCTGAACTTC	CATSDLVADQETLNF
TRBD2	TRBJ2-7	few	TRBV9	16	TGTGCCAGCAGCGCAGTACTAGCGGGGGGTATCGGGGAGCAGTACTTC	CASSAVLAGGIGEQYF
NA	TRBJ2-4	few	TRBV3-1	14	TGTGCCAGCAGCCCGACGGGACTCCCGCACATTCAGTACTTC	CASSPTGLPHIQYF
TRBD1	TRBJ2-7	few	TRBV11-2	14	TGTGCCAGCAGCCGACAGGGGGTGTCCTACGAGCAGTACTTC	CASSRQGVSYEQYF
NA	TRBJ2-2	NA	TRBV4-1	15	TGCGCCAGCAGCCAAGAGAGGGGGAACACCGGGGAGCTGTTTTTT	CASSQERGNTGELFF
NA	TRBJ2-7	few	TRBV20-1	11	TGCAGTGCTAGAGAGGACAGCCAGCAGTACTTC	CSAREDSQQYF
NA	TRBJ2-1	NA	TRBV6-6	14	TGTGCCAGCAGTCGGCGCGAATCCTACAATGAGCAGTTCTTC	CASSRRESYNEQFF
TRBD2	TRBJ2-3	few	TRBV12-3/TRBV12-4	12	TGTGCCAGCAGTACTAGCGGGCATACGCAGTATTTT	CASSTSGHTQYF
TRBD1	TRBJ1-1	NA	TRBV3-1	13	TGTGCCAGCAGCTGGGACAGGGGATCTGAAGCTTTCTTT	CASSWDRGSEAFF
TRBD1	TRBJ2-7	NA	TRBV11-2	18	TGTGCCAGCAGTTACACCCCTGACAGGGCCGAGTGGGTCTACGAGCAGTACTTC	CASSYTPDRAEWVYEQYF
NA	TRBJ1-2	few	TRBV13	15	TGTGCCAGCAGCTTACAGGGCGGAGGTAACTATGGCTACACCTTC	CASSLQGGGNYGYTF
TRBD1	TRBJ2-2	NA	TRBV5-4	17	TGTGCCAGCAGCTTGGTCAGGGTTACAGGGGCCCCCGGGGAGCTGTTTTTT	CASSLVRVTGAPGELFF
TRBD2	TRBJ2-5	few	TRBV5-4	15	TGTGCCAGCAGCTTGGCGCGGACTAGCGGGGAGACCCAGTACTTC	CASSLARTSGETQYF
TRBD2	TRBJ2-1	few	TRBV5-1	15	TGCGCCAGCAGCTTGGTTAGCGGGAGTAAAAATGAGCAGTTCTTC	CASSLVSGSKNEQFF
NA	TRBJ1-1	few	TRBV5-1	12	TGCGCCAGCAGCCTGGAAGGGGGAACGGCTTTCTTT	CASSLEGGTAFF
TRBD2	TRBJ2-1	few	TRBV6-2/TRBV6-3	18	TGTGCCAGCAGTTACGCGGGGACTAGCTCGTACCGGCGGAATGAGCAGTTCTTC	CASSYAGTSSYRRNEQFF
TRBD1	TRBJ2-2	few	TRBV7-3	16	TGTGCCAGCAGCCCCCGGTGGACAGGGAACACCGGGGAGCTGTTTTTT	CASSPRWTGNTGELFF
NA	TRBJ2-6	few	TRBV9	15	TGTGCCAGCAGCGCCCAGGGGAACGGGGCCAACGTCCTGACTTTC	CASSAQGNGANVLTF
NA	TRBJ1-2	NA	TRBV29-1	9	TGCAGCGCCGTCTATGGCTACACCTTC	CSAVYGYTF
NA	TRBJ1-2	NA	TRBV29-1	13	TGCAGCGTTAGTGGCAGAGGGCACTATGGCTACACCTTC	CSVSGRGHYGYTF
TRBD1	TRBJ1-2	NA	TRBV5-1	13	TGCGCCAGCAGGCCGGGACAGAACTATGGCTACACCTTC	CASRPGQNYGYTF
NA	TRBJ2-1	NA	TRBV18	13	TGTGCCAGCTCACCGACTACAGGGTGGGAGCAGTTCTTC	CASSPTTGWEQFF
NA	TRBJ2-1	few	TRBV3-1	15	TGTGCCAGCAGCCCGACCTCAGAACGCGGCAATGAGCAGTTCTTC	CASSPTSERGNEQFF
NA	TRBJ2-4	few	TRBV5-5	15	TGTGCCAGCAGCTCCCCGGTGGGGTTTAAGGACATTCAGTACTTC	CASSSPVGFKDIQYF
NA	TRBJ1-5	NA	TRBV6-2/TRBV6-3	16	TGTGCCAGCAGTTATTCCGTGAGGACCAGGAATCAGCCCCAGCATTTT	CASSYSVRTRNQPQHF
TRBD1	TRBJ2-7	few	TRBV6-5	14	TGTGCCAGCAGTTACTCGACAGGGCTTGGCGAGCAGTACTTC	CASSYSTGLGEQYF
TRBD2	TRBJ2-1	many	TRBV4-3	15	TGCGCCAGCAGCCACGGACTAGCGGGAGACAATGAGCAGTTCTTC	CASSHGLAGDNEQFF
NA	TRBJ1-1	many	TRBV29-1	11	TGCAGCGTTGAGGCGAACACTGAAGCTTTCTTT	CSVEANTEAFF
NA	TRBJ2-6	NA	TRBV12-3/TRBV12-4	16	TGTGCCAGCAGTCCAGGAGGGGGGCATGGGGCCAACGTCCTGACTTTC	CASSPGGGHGANVLTF
NA	TRBJ2-2	NA	TRBV24-1	12	TGTGCCACCAGTGAACGCTCCGGGGAGCTGTTTTTT	CATSERSGELFF
TRBD2	TRBJ2-5	many	TRBV5-1	16	TGCGCCAGCAGCCCAGGGACTAGCGGGGGCCAAGAGACCCAGTACTTC	CASSPGTSGGQETQYF
NA	TRBJ1-1	once	TRBV19	10	TGTGCCACCAGGAACACTGAAGCTTTCTTT	CATRNTEAFF
TRBD1	TRBJ2-1	few	TRBV3-1	13	TGTGCCAGCAGCCAACGACAGGGTTTAGAGCAGTTCTTC	CASSQRQGLEQFF
NA	TRBJ2-5	few	TRBV11-3	14	TGTGCCAGCAGCCGACGGACAGACCAAGAGACCCAGTACTTC	CASSRRTDQETQYF
NA	TRBJ2-1	few	TRBV4-2	14	TGTGCCAGCAGCCAAGTTGGGGTGGAGGTCCCGCAGTTCTTC	CASSQVGVEVPQFF
TRBD1	TRBJ1-2	NA	TRBV5-1	15	TGCGCCAGCAGCTTGGGATCCGGGACAGGTGATGGCTACACCTTC	CASSLGSGTGDGYTF